This T cell receptor beta chain derives from a study of cytomegalovirus exposure and HLA in healthy donors. Looked up from germline, CDR1 is MNHEY and CDR2 is SVGAGI. The CDR3 runs to 15 residues. V lost 0 bases and J 6 bases, leaving 12 bases between the germline ends. Vbeta (60) and Jbeta (13) primers were used in the PCR. The assay was immunoSEQ multiplex PCR, and TCRdb's table has in-frame clones only and misses some. The table lists 160,000 or so clones, 65% to 80% of them singletons. Only one count was recorded for this clone. The chain carries TRBV6-5 and TRBJ1-5, with D possibly being TRBD1 (5 bases). Sequences were obtained from PBMCs. This clonotype originated in a man aged 18 to 35 in good health and CMV-seropositive. DNA for the CDR3: TGTGCCAGCAGTTACTCGTACCAGGGAAGTCAGCCCCAGCATTTT. It is translated as CASSYSYQGSQPQHF.